The clone carrying this T cell receptor (beta chain) was seen repeatedly, ten times or more. The data stem from a study of T-cell reconstitution after alpha-beta-depleted transplantation in children. Molecular barcoding with unique molecular identifiers was used for the TCRbeta library. One entry per CDR3 protein, called by TCRdb with MiXCR from the PCR reads. This table has 500,000 to 650,000 distinct CDR3 sequences, about an eighth appearing once. The sample in question was PBMCs, mostly from graft donor cells, obtained 180 days after TCRalphabeta/CD19-depleted stem cell transplant. This receptor was identified in a female patient aged 2-10 years who had a stem cell transplant for aplastic anemia, so the T cells may come from the graft donor.

CDR3 amino acids: CASSGGERNAEAFF. The CDR3 DNA reads TGTGCCAGCAGTGGAGGGGAACGTAACGCTGAAGCTTTCTTT. The V and J genes are TRBV6-1 and TRBJ1-1; D may be TRBD1 (5 bases). This CDR3 comprises 14 residues. CDR1 is MNHNS and CDR2 is SASEGT in the germline V gene. V was clipped by 4 bases and J by 6 bases, with 15 bases between them.